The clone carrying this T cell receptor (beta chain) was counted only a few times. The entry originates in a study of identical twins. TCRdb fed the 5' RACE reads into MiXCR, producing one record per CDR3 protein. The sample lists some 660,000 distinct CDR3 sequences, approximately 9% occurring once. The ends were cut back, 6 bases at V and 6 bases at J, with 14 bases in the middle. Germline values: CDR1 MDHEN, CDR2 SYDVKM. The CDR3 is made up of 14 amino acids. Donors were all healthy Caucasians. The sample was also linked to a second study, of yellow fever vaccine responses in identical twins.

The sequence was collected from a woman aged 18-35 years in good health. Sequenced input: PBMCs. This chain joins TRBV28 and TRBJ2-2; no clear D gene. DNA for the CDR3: TGTGCCAGCAGCAGCCGACAAGGACCCGGGGAGCTGTTTTTT. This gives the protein CASSSRQGPGELFF.